This T cell receptor beta chain was sequenced in a study of T-cell memory formation after mild COVID-19. TCRdb re-called the 5' RACE reads with MiXCR, one entry per CDR3 protein. This table holds under 650,000 distinct CDR3 sequences, about 20% found once. Ten or more counts support this clonotype. Its antigen is unidentified. Germline V lookup: CDR1 SGHAT, CDR2 FQNNGV. V lost 7 bases, J lost 2 bases, and 14 bases lay in between. This CDR3 is built from 14 residues. Study-wide results and caveats: From day 15 to 85, contracting clones were balanced between CD4 and CD8, whereas later expanders leaned toward CD4+. Among clones peaking at day 37 in the second wave, SARS-CoV-2 specificity remained unconfirmed.

This chain links TRBV11-2 with TRBJ2-5, with D perhaps being TRBD1 or TRBD2 (5 bases each). This receptor was obtained from an adult woman who had mild COVID-19 (a few samples of this study predate the infection). Cell type and time point are not known. Input material: PBMCs or a T cell subset sorted from them (not recorded which). The CDR3 DNA is TGTGCCAGCACCCCCCCCGGGGCACAAGAGACCCAGTACTTC. Its protein is CASTPPGAQETQYF. The variable domain in full, with the rest retrieved from reference TRBV11-2 and TRBJ2-5, is EAGVAQSPRYKIIEKRQSVAFWCNPISGHATLYWYQQILGQGPKLLIQFQNNGVVDDSQLPKDRFSAERLKGVDSTLKIQPAKLEDSAVYLCASTPPGAQETQYFGPGTRLLVL.